A selection of T cell receptor beta chains follows, all from one sample in a study of cytomegalovirus exposure and HLA in healthy donors. Generated by immunoSEQ multiplex PCR, the TCRdb table keeps only in-frame clones and is missing some. This table has 110,000 to 150,000 clones, about 80% appearing once. The sequencing sample was made of PBMCs. Source of these receptors: a male donor in good health and CMV-seronegative. Each CDR3 is given with its conserved first and last residue. D genes are given only for firm matches. Not every row has a clone size; where given, it reads once, few, many or a size class.

TRBV7-2	13	TRBJ1-2	NA	few	TGTGCCAGCAGCTTAGCAGGGGTGGGAGGCTACACCTTC	CASSLAGVGGYTF
TRBV4-3	13	TRBJ2-7	NA	NA	TGCGCCAGCAGCCAACGGGGGGCAGACGAGCAGTACTTC	CASSQRGADEQYF
TRBV10-3	15	TRBJ2-3	NA	NA	TGTGCCACGGGTCGAGGCGGAATTACTCGAGATACGCAGTATTTT	CATGRGGITRDTQYF
TRBV30	13	TRBJ1-2	TRBD1	NA	TGTGCCTGGAGGGACAGGGGATACGGGGGCTACACCTTC	CAWRDRGYGGYTF
TRBV4-3	14	TRBJ1-2	NA	NA	TGCGCCAGCAGCCTAAGCACAGGGTCCTATGGCTACACCTTC	CASSLSTGSYGYTF
TRBV5-1	15	TRBJ2-7	TRBD1	NA	TGCGCCAGCAGCTCCTCCGGGACAGCCTCCTACGAGCAGTACTTC	CASSSSGTASYEQYF
TRBV11-2	15	TRBJ2-1	TRBD2	NA	TGTGCCAGCAGTTTAGGACTAGCGGGGGGGTTTGAGCAGTTCTTC	CASSLGLAGGFEQFF
TRBV4-3	14	TRBJ1-2	NA	NA	TGCGCCAGCAGCCAAGAGAGGGCAGTTTATGGCTACACCTTC	CASSQERAVYGYTF
TRBV5-4	14	TRBJ2-7	TRBD1	NA	TGTGCCAGCAGCCGGGACAGGACCTCCTACGAGCAGTACTTC	CASSRDRTSYEQYF
TRBV11-2	15	TRBJ1-5	TRBD1	once	TGTGCCAGCAGCTTAGGGACAGGGAGCAATCAGCCCCAGCATTTT	CASSLGTGSNQPQHF
TRBV6-6	15	TRBJ2-2	NA	NA	TGTGCCAGCAGTCCGGACAGAGATAACACCGGGGAGCTGTTTTTT	CASSPDRDNTGELFF
TRBV28	12	TRBJ1-1	NA	NA	TGTGCCAGTTCAGAGGCGAACACTGAAGCTTTCTTT	CASSEANTEAFF
TRBV7-2	14	TRBJ2-1	NA	few	TGTGCCAGCAGCTCCCAACAGGTGGGCAATGAGCAGTTCTTC	CASSSQQVGNEQFF
TRBV10-1	14	TRBJ2-5	NA	NA	TGCGCCAGCAGACTGGAGGGCCGCCAAGAGACCCAGTACTTC	CASRLEGRQETQYF
TRBV6-5	13	TRBJ2-7	TRBD2	NA	TGTGCCAGCAGATCCGGGGGGGGGTACGAGCAGTACTTC	CASRSGGGYEQYF
TRBV19	11	TRBJ1-2	NA	NA	TGTGCCAGCCTTGGGGGAGGAGGCTACACCTTC	CASLGGGGYTF
TRBV5-4	14	TRBJ1-1	NA	NA	TGTGCCAGCAGCTTAGACACCTACTTAGGCGAAGCTTTCTTT	CASSLDTYLGEAFF
TRBV7-2	14	TRBJ1-5	NA	NA	TGTGCCAGCAGCTTAGAGGAGGGTCGTCAGCCCCAGCATTTT	CASSLEEGRQPQHF
TRBV29-1	16	TRBJ2-7	TRBD1	few	TGCAGCGTTCCGACAGGGGGCAATACCGACTGGGGGGAGCAGTACTTC	CSVPTGGNTDWGEQYF
TRBV19	15	TRBJ1-2	TRBD1	once	TGTGCCAGTAGTATAGGAGCCGGGACAGGCTATGGCTACACCTTC	CASSIGAGTGYGYTF
TRBV7-9	16	TRBJ1-2	NA	NA	TGTGCCAGCAGTCGAGAGGTGGGGGCTTCAAACTATGGCTACACCTTC	CASSREVGASNYGYTF
TRBV6-4	15	TRBJ2-1	TRBD2	NA	TGTGCCAGCAGCCTACTAGCGGGGGCCTACAATGAGCAGTTCTTC	CASSLLAGAYNEQFF
TRBV11-2	13	TRBJ1-5	NA	NA	TGTGCCAGCAGCCGGTCTCGGGATCAGCCCCAGCATTTT	CASSRSRDQPQHF
TRBV30	13	TRBJ1-2	TRBD1	NA	TGTGCCTGGACCCCAGGGGGCCTCGCTCTCCACACCTTC	CAWTPGGLALHTF
TRBV7-2	16	TRBJ1-2	NA	NA	TGTGCCAGCAGCCTAGTTACAGGGCGGGCTAACTATGGCTACACCTTC	CASSLVTGRANYGYTF
TRBV6-5	15	TRBJ2-7	TRBD2	NA	TGTGCCAGTGGCCGAGGGACTAGCGGTATTTACGAGCAGTACTTC	CASGRGTSGIYEQYF
TRBV9	15	TRBJ1-2	NA	NA	TGTGCCAGCAGCGTAGATCCCAGGGAATCATATGGCTACACCTTC	CASSVDPRESYGYTF
TRBV7-2	13	TRBJ1-1	NA	NA	TGTGCCAGCAGCTTAGACAGGGACACTGAAGCTTTCTTT	CASSLDRDTEAFF
TRBV10-2	14	TRBJ2-7	NA	few	TGCGCCAGCGGAAAGTCCAGAGGTTCCTACGAGCAGTACTTC	CASGKSRGSYEQYF
TRBV7-8	16	TRBJ2-7	NA	few	TGTGCCAGCAGCTTATCAACCAGCGGGCGTTCCTACGAGCAGTACTTC	CASSLSTSGRSYEQYF
TRBV2	15	TRBJ1-1	TRBD1	NA	TGTGCCAGCAGGCTCCGACAGGGTTTGAACACTGAAGCTTTCTTT	CASRLRQGLNTEAFF
TRBV11-1	12	TRBJ1-1	NA	NA	TGTGCCAGCAGCTCACCTACAGGGTTCGCTTTCTTT	CASSSPTGFAFF